The clone carrying this TCR beta chain was counted a few times. Its target is unknown. Trimming stripped 0 bases from V and 3 bases from J, with 13 bases between. The CDR3 runs to 16 residues. Germline V gene sequence: CDR1 MNHEY, CDR2 SMNVEV (reference sequence). The data belong to a study of blood T cells in healthy people across ages. Study findings and constraints: For the donors, CMV status was unknown and possibly confounded expanded clonotype changes.

A second about 6 to 12 cycle PCR used barcoded and J-beta primers. TCRdb fed the 5' RACE reads into MiXCR, producing one record per CDR3 protein. The sample has 2 million or so distinct CDR3 sequences; roughly 50% are singletons. V is TRBV27 and J is TRBJ2-3; D unclear. This receptor was taken from a woman in her thirties or forties in good health. Source material: blood. The CDR3 sequence is CASSLSEAYPTDTQYF. The DNA of the CDR3 is TGTGCCAGCAGTTTATCGGAAGCGTACCCTACAGATACGCAGTATTTT.